This TCR beta chain was sequenced in a study of blood T cell repertoires in COVID-19. The assay was immunoSEQ multiplex PCR, and TCRdb's table has in-frame clones only and misses some. The sample shows 200,000 or so clones, 84% of them seen only once. Germline CDR1 reads MNHEY; CDR2 reads SVGAGI. The CDR3 spans 14 residues. The V and J ends lost 5 bases and 8 bases, in that order; junction bases with no gene match: 6. This receptor was taken from a woman of 80 years or more with COVID-19, enrolled during active disease. The sample was peripheral blood. This rearrangement joins TRBV6-5 to TRBJ1-4; TRBD1 agrees at 9 bases. The CDR3 is CASSPGTGLEKLFF. CDR3 bases: TGTGCCAGCAGTCCCGGGACAGGGCTCGAAAAACTGTTTTTT.